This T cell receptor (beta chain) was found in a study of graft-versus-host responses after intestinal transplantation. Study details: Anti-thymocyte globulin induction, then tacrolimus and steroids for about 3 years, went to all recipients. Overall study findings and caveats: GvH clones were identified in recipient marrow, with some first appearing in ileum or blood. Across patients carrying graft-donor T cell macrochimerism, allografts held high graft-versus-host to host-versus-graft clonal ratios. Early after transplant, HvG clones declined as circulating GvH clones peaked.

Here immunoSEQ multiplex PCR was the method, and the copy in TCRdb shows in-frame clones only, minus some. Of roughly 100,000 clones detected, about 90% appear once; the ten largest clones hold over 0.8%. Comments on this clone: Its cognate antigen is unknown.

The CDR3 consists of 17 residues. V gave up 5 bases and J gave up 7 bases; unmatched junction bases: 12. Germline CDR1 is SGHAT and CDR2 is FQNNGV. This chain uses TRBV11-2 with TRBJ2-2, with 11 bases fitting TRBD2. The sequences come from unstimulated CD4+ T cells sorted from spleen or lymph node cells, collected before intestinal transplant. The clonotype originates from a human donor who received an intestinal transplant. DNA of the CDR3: TGTGCCAGCAGCCCACTTAGCGGGGGGGGCCGTGGCGGGGAGCTGTTTTTT. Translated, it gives CASSPLSGGGRGGELFF.